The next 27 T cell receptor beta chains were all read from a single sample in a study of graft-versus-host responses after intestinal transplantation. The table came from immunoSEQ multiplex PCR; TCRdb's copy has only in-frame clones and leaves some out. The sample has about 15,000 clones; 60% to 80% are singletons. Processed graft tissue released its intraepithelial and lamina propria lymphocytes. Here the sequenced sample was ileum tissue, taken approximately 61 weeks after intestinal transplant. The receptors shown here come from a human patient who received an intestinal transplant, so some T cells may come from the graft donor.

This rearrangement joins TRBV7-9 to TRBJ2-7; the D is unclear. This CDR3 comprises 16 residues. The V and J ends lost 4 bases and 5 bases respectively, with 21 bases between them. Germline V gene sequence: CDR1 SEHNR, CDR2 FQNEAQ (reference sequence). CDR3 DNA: TGTGCCAGCAGCTCTCGGACGCACTCCCTGGGAAACGAGCAGTACTTC. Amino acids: CASSSRTHSLGNEQYF.

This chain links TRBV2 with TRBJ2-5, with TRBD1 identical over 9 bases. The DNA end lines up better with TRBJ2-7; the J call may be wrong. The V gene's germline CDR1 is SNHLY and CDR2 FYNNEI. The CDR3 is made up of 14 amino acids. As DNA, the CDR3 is TGTGCCAGCAGCCCCCGGGGACAGGGCTACGAGCAGTACTTC. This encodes CASSPRGQGYEQYF.

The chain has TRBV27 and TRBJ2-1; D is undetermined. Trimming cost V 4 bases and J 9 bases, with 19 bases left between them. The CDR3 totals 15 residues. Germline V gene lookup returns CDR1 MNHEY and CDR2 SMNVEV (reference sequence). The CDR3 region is CASSSAPVGLAEQFF. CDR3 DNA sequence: TGTGCCAGCAGTTCGGCCCCCGTAGGTTTGGCTGAGCAGTTCTTC.

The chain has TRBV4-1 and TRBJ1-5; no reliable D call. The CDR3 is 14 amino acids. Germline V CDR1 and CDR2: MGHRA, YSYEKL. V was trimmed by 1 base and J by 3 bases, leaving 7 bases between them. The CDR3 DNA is TGCGCCAGCAGCCAAGGACACTACAATCAGCCCCAGCATTTT. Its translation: CASSQGHYNQPQHF.

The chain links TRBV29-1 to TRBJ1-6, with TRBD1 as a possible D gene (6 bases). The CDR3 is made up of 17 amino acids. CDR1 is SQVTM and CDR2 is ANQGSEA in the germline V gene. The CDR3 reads CRALGGREGVYNSPLHF. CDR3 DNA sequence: TGCCGCGCCCTAGGGGGAAGGGAGGGGGTCTATAATTCACCCCTCCACTTT.

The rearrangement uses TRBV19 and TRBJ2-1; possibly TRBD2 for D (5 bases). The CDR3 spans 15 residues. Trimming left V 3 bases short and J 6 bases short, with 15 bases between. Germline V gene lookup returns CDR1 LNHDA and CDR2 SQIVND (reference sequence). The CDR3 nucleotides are TGTGCCAGTAGTATTTACCGAGGGATGGCCAATGAGCAGTTCTTC. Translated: CASSIYRGMANEQFF.

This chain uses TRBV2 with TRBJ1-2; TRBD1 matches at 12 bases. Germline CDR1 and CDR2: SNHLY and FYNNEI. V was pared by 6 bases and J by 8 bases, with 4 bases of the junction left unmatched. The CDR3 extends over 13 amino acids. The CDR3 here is CASSGTGGGGYTF. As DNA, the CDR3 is TGTGCCAGCAGCGGGACAGGGGGCGGAGGCTACACCTTC.

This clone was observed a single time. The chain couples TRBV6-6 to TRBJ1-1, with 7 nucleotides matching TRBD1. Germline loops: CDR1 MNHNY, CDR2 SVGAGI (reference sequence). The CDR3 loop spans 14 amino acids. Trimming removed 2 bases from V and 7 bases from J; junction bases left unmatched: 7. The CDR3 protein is CASSYEGAPGEAFF. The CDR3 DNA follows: TGTGCCAGCAGTTACGAGGGGGCGCCCGGTGAAGCTTTCTTT.

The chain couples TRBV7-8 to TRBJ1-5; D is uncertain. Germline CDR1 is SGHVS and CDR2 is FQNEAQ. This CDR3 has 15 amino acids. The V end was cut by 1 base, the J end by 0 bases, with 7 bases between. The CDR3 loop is CASSLGVYSNQPQHF. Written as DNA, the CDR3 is TGTGCCAGCAGCTTAGGGGTTTATAGCAATCAGCCCCAGCATTTT.

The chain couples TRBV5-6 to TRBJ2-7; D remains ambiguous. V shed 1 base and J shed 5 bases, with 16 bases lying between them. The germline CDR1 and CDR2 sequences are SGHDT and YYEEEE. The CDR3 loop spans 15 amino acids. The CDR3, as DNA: TGTGCCAGCAGCTTGATAGTCAGCCAGGTGGACGAGCAGTACTTC. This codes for CASSLIVSQVDEQYF.

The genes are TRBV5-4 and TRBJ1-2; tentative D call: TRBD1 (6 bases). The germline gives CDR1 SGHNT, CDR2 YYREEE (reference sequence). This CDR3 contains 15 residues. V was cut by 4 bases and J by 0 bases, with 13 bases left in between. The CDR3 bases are TGTGCCAGCAGCGTCCAGGGGAAAGCTAACTATGGCTACACCTTC. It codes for CASSVQGKANYGYTF. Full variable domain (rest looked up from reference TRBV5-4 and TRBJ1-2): ETGVTQSPTHLIKTRGQQVTLRCSSQSGHNTVSWYQQALGQGPQFIFQYYREEENGRGNFPPRFSGLQFPNYSSELNVNALELDDSALYLCASSVQGKANYGYTFGSGTRLTVV.

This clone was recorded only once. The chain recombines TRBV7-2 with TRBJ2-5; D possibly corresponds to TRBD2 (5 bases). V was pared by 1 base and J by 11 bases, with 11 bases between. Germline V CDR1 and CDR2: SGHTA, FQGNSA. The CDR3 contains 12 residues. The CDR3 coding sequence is TGTGCCAGCAGCTTAGGGGGTTGGGAGCAGTACTTC. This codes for CASSLGGWEQYF.

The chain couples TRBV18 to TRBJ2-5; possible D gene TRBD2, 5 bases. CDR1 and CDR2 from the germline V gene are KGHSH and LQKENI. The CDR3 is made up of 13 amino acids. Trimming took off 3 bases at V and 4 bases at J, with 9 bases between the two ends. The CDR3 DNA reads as TGTGCCAGCTCACCTGGCAGCGGAGAGACCCAGTACTTC. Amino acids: CASSPGSGETQYF. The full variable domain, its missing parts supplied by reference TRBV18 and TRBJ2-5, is NAGVMQNPRHLVRRRGQEARLRCSPMKGHSHVYWYRQLPEEGLKFMVYLQKENIIDESGMPKERFSAEFPKEGPSILRIQQVVRGDSAAYFCASSPGSGETQYFGPGTRLLVL.

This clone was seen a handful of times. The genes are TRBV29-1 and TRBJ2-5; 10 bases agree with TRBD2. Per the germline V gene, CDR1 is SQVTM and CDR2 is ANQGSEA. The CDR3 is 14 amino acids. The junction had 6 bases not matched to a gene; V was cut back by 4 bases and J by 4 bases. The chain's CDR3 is CSVGTSGGGETQYF. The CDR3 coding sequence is TGCAGCGTTGGGACTAGCGGAGGTGGAGAGACCCAGTACTTC. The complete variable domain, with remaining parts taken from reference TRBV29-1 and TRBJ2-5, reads SAVISQKPSRDICQRGTSLTIQCQVDSQVTMMFWYRQQPGQSLTLIATANQGSEATYESGFVIDKFPISRPNLTFSTLTVSNMSPEDSSIYLCSVGTSGGGETQYFGPGTRLLVL.

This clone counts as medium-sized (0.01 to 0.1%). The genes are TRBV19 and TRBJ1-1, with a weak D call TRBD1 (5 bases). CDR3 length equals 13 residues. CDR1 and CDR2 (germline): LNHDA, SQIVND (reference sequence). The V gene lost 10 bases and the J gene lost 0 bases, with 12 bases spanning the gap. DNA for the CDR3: TGTGCCACCTCAACAGGACTGAACACTGAAGCTTTCTTT. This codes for CATSTGLNTEAFF. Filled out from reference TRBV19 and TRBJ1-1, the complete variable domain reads DGGITQSPKYLFRKEGQNVTLSCEQNLNHDAMYWYRQDPGQGLRLIYYSQIVNDFQKGDIAEGYSVSREKKESFPLTVTSAQKNPTAFYLCATSTGLNTEAFFGQGTRLTVV.

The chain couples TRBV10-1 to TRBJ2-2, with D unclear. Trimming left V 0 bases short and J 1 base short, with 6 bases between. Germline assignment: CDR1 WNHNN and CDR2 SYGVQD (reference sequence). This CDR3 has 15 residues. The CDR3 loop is CASSESPENTGELFF. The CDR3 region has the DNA TGCGCCAGCAGTGAGTCCCCAGAGAACACCGGGGAGCTGTTTTTT.

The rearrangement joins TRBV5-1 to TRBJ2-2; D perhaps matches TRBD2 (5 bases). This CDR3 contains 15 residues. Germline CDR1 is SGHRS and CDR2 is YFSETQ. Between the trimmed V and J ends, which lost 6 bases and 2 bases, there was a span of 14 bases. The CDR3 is CASNRRGDNTGELFF. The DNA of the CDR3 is TGCGCCAGCAACCGACGGGGAGATAACACCGGGGAGCTGTTTTTT.

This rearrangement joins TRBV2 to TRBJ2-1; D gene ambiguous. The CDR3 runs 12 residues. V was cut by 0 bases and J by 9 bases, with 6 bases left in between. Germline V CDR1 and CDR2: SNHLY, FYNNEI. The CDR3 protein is CASSEATFEQFF. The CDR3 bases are TGTGCCAGCAGTGAAGCCACGTTTGAGCAGTTCTTC.

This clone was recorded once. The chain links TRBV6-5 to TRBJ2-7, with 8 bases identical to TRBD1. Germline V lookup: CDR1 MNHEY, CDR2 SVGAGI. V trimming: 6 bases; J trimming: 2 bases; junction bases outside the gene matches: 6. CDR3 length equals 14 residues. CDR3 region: CASSLGTGAYEQYF. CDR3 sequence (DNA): TGTGCCAGCAGCCTCGGGACAGGCGCCTACGAGCAGTACTTC.

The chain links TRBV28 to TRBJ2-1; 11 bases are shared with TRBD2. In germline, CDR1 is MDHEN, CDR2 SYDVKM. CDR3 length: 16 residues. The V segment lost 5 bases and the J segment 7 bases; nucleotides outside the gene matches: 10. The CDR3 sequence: CASSRSGRAGSNEQFF. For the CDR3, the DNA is TGTGCCAGCAGTCGTAGCGGGAGGGCCGGGTCGAATGAGCAGTTCTTC.

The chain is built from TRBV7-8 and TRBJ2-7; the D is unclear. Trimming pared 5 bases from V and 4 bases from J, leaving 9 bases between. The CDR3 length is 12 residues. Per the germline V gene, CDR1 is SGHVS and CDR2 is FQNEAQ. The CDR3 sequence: CASSQTFYEQYF. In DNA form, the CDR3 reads TGTGCCAGCAGCCAAACTTTTTACGAGCAGTACTTC.

The CDR3 region is CAGQESFLYGYTF. In DNA, the CDR3 is TGTGCCGGACAGGAATCTTTCCTATATGGCTACACCTTC. The rearrangement links TRBV6-5 to TRBJ1-2; 7 positions agree with TRBD1. From germline, CDR1 is MNHEY and CDR2 SVGAGI. The CDR3 covers 13 residues. With V trimmed by 11 bases and J by 5 bases, 11 bases remained unmatched.

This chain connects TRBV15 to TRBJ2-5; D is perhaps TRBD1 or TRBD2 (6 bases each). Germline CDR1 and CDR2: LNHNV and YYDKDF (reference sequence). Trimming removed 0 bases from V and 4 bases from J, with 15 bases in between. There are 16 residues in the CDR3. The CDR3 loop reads CATSRDIGGLGETQYF. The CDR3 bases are TGTGCCACCAGCAGAGATATAGGGGGGTTAGGAGAGACCCAGTACTTC. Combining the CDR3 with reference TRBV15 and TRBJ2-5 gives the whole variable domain DAMVIQNPRYQVTQFGKPVTLSCSQTLNHNVMYWYQQKSSQAPKLLFHYYDKDFNNEADTPDNFQSRRPNTSFCFLDIRSPGLGDTAMYLCATSRDIGGLGETQYFGPGTRLLVL.

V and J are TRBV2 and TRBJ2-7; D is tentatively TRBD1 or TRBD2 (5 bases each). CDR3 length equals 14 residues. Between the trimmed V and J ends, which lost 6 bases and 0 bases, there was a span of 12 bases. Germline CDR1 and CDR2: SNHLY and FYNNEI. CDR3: CASRPGTASYEQYF. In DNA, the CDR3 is TGTGCCAGCAGGCCCGGGACGGCCTCCTACGAGCAGTACTTC.

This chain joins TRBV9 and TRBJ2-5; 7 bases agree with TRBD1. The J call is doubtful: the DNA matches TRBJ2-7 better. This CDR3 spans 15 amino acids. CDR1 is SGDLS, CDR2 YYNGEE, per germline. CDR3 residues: CASSARDSSSYEQYF. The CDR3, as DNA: TGTGCCAGCAGCGCCCGGGACAGTAGCTCCTACGAGCAGTACTTC.

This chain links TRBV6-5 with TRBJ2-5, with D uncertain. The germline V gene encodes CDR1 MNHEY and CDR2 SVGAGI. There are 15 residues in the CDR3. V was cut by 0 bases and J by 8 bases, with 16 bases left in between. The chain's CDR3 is CASSYSSPTPDTQYF. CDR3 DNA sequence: TGTGCCAGCAGTTACTCCTCCCCGACCCCAGACACCCAGTACTTC.

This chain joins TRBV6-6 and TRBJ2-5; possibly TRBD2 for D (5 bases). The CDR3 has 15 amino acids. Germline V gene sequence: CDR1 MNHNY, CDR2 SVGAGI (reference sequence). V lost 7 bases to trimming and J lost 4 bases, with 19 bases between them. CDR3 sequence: CASTSHLIRGETQYF. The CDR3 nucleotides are TGTGCCAGCACCTCCCATTTAATTCGGGGAGAGACCCAGTACTTC.